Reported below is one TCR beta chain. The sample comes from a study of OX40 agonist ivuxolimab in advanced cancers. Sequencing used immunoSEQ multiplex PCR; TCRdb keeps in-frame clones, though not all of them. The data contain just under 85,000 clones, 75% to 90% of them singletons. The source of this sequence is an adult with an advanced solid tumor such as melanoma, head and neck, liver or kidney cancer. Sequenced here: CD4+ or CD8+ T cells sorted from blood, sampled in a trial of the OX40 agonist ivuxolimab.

CDR3 DNA sequence: TGTGCCAGCAGTTACTCAGGAGGGAGCACAGATACGCAGTATTTT. Translating gives CASSYSGGSTDTQYF. This chain joins TRBV6-5 and TRBJ2-3, with D perhaps matching TRBD2 (6 bases). Trimming shortened V by 0 bases and J by 0 bases, and 7 bases separated the two germline ends. Per germline, CDR1 MNHEY and CDR2 SVGAGI. This CDR3 is 15 amino acids long.